This TCR beta chain was identified in a study of vaccination and CD4 T cells after COVID-19. As for the study in general: Samples after vaccination came a median 72 days past dose two, ranging 14 to 241. From HCoV-229E, HCoV-OC43, HCoV-NL63 and SARS-CoV-2, overlapping spike peptides were used to stimulate the cells. Every culture used as a control got a CEFX pool, an HIV-1 Nef pool, or no peptide.

Scientists ran DNA taken from cultured CD4+ T cells through the Oncomine TCR Beta short-read assay for sequencing. TCRdb passed the PCR reads through MiXCR, listing each CDR3 protein once. This sample carries fewer than 25,000 distinct CDR3 sequences, over 35% of them seen once, and the ten largest clones take approximately 17%. Treatment specified: roughly 11-day PBMC culture with coronavirus spike peptide pools or control peptides (ViraFEST assay). It was after 10 to 11 days of culture that CD4+ T cells were isolated by negative selection. J gave up 8 bases and V 3 bases, and 5 bases lay outside the gene matches. This CDR3 comprises 13 residues. Comment on this clonotype: Its antigen is still unknown.

The sample in question was CD4+ T cells from blood, cultured in vitro, obtained before SARS-CoV-2 vaccination. The chain carries TRBV12-3 or TRBV12-4 and TRBJ1-1; 8 bases map to TRBD1. The source of this sequence is a human donor who received a COVID-19 vaccine. Here the CDR3 DNA reads TGTGCCAGCAGTTTTAGCGGGGACAGGGAAGCTTTCTTT. Protein sequence: CASSFSGDREAFF.